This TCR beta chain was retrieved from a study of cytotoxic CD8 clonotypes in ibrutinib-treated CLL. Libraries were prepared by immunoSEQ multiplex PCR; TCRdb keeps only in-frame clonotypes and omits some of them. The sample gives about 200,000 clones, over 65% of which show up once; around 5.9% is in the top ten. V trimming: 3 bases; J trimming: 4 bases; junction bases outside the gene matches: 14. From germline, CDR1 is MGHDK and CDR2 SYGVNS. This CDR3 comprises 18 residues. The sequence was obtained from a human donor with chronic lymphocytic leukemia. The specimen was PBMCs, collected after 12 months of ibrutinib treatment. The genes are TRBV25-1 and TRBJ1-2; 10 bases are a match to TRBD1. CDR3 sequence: CASSDLPGQGRSAYGYTF. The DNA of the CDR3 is TGTGCCAGCAGTGATTTACCGGGACAGGGGAGAAGTGCCTATGGCTACACCTTC.